This TCR beta chain was recovered during a study of long-term antiretroviral therapy in people with HIV. The table lists this clone with a count of one. An immunoSEQ assay, version v3.0, was performed at survey level. The table came from immunoSEQ multiplex PCR; TCRdb's copy has only in-frame clones and leaves some out. The sample includes under 15,000 clones, approximately 86% of them seen just once. The CDR3 totals 15 residues. CDR1 MNHEY and CDR2 SMNVEV come from the germline V gene (reference sequence). Trimming shortened V by 6 bases and J by 6 bases, and 18 bases separated the two germline ends.

V is TRBV27 and J is TRBJ2-1; possibly TRBD1 or TRBD2 for D (6 bases each). This TCR was recovered from a man between 35 and 55 years old with HIV. Here the sequenced sample was unsorted PBMCs, taken 6.2 years after starting antiretroviral therapy. CDR3 region: CASSRSGGGGNEQFF. The CDR3 DNA follows: TGTGCCAGCAGCCGAAGCGGAGGAGGGGGCAATGAGCAGTTCTTC.